The 7 T cell receptor beta chains given below trace back to one sample, sequenced in a study of a mutant IDH1 vaccine in newly diagnosed glioma. As for time point: week 11, during vaccination. Each dose of the vaccine consisted of 300 ug of mutant IDH1 20-mer peptide, with topical imiquimod. Their specific antigens are unknown. Only in-frame clones appear in the TCRdb table, and some are missing; sequencing was by immunoSEQ multiplex PCR. The sample lists tens of thousands of clones, around 70% occurring once. This specimen was peripheral blood mononuclear cells (PBMCs), taken from a glioma patient whose treatment included an IDH1 peptide vaccine. These receptors came from a man between 18 and 29 years old with glioma. Some clones in this sample may be carry-over from other donors' samples.

The V and J genes are TRBV6-5 and TRBJ2-5, with a tentative D call TRBD2 (5 bases). CDR3 length: 15 amino acids. The germline V gene encodes CDR1 MNHEY and CDR2 SVGAGI. Trimming cost V 6 bases and J 2 bases, with 16 bases left between them. The CDR3 sequence: CASRRVNPRQETQYF. The CDR3 DNA follows: TGTGCCAGCAGGCGGGTTAATCCCAGGCAAGAGACCCAGTACTTC.

The chain recombines TRBV6-5 with TRBJ1-1, with D unclear. The V end was cut by 4 bases, the J end by 3 bases, with 9 bases between. The CDR3 runs 13 residues. Germline V gene data show CDR1 as MNHEY and CDR2 as SVGAGI. CDR3 sequence (DNA): TGTGCCAGCAGTTTTGATAGGGACACTGAAGCTTTCTTT. This codes for CASSFDRDTEAFF.

This clone is a singleton in its sample. CDR3 in DNA: TGTGCCAGCAGCTTGTACGGACTAGCTGGGGTGGGTGAGCAGTTCTTC. Protein: CASSLYGLAGVGEQFF. V and J are TRBV5-4 and TRBJ2-1, with 8 bases aligning to TRBD2. J gave up 9 bases and V 1 base, and 12 bases lay outside the gene matches. Looked up from germline, CDR1 is SGHNT and CDR2 is YYREEE (reference sequence). The CDR3 spans 16 residues. The variable domain in full, completed from reference TRBV5-4 and TRBJ2-1, reads ETGVTQSPTHLIKTRGQQVTLRCSSQSGHNTVSWYQQALGQGPQFIFQYYREEENGRGNFPPRFSGLQFPNYSSELNVNALELDDSALYLCASSLYGLAGVGEQFFGPGTRLTVL.

This sequence joins TRBV18 and TRBJ2-3; D remains ambiguous. The CDR3 sequence is 15 residues long. V lost 6 bases and J 0 bases, leaving 13 bases between the germline ends. Germline V gene lookup returns CDR1 KGHSH and CDR2 LQKENI. CDR3 protein: CASSPTYSSTDTQYF. The CDR3 DNA reads as TGTGCCAGCTCCCCAACGTATTCTAGCACAGATACGCAGTATTTT.

The chain carries TRBV7-8 and TRBJ1-2, with 9 nucleotides matching TRBD1. The germline V gene encodes CDR1 SGHVS and CDR2 FQNEAQ. This CDR3 spans 14 amino acids. J was trimmed by 6 bases and V by 5 bases; bases with no gene match: 7. This CDR3 is CASSARDRAHGYTF. CDR3 nucleotides: TGTGCCAGCAGCGCTAGGGACAGGGCTCATGGCTACACCTTC.

This CDR3 reads CSVAASGVIQETQYF. DNA for the CDR3: TGCAGCGTTGCTGCTAGCGGGGTGATCCAAGAGACCCAGTACTTC. The chain has TRBV29-1 and TRBJ2-5; 9 positions agree with TRBD2. Germline lookup yields CDR1 SQVTM and CDR2 ANQGSEA. This CDR3 comprises 15 residues. J lost 1 base, V lost 4 bases, and 7 bases had no gene match.

The chain uses TRBV6-6 and TRBJ1-2, with D perhaps matching TRBD1 (5 bases). V was cut by 5 bases and J by 4 bases, with 17 bases left in between. The CDR3 is 15 residues long. Germline V gives CDR1 MNHNY, CDR2 SVGAGI (reference sequence). CDR3 in amino acids: CASSASGQSSYGYTF. Here the CDR3 DNA reads TGTGCCAGCAGTGCATCAGGACAAAGCTCCTATGGCTACACCTTC.